This TCR beta chain was identified in a study of cytomegalovirus exposure and HLA in healthy donors. Findings of the study overall: There were three CMV-associated chains whose specificity for CMV antigens was confirmed in vitro.

There are 13 residues in the CDR3. V lost 5 bases, J lost 5 bases, and 12 bases lay in between. CDR1 is SEHNR, CDR2 FQNEAQ, per germline (reference sequence). In regard to this clone: Its specificity is not known.

The PCR made use of 60 Vbeta and 13 Jbeta primers. This table comes from immunoSEQ multiplex PCR, and its TCRdb copy is limited to in-frame clones, with some not included. The data contain 150,000 to 180,000 clones, more than 75% of them singletons. The chain joins TRBV7-9 to TRBJ1-1; weak D call: TRBD1 (6 bases). Input material: PBMCs. This clonotype was obtained from a man aged 25 to 40 in good health and CMV-seropositive. In nucleotides, the CDR3 is TGTGCCAGCAGCCCGACAGGTCGGACTGAAGCTTTCTTT. It specifies CASSPTGRTEAFF.